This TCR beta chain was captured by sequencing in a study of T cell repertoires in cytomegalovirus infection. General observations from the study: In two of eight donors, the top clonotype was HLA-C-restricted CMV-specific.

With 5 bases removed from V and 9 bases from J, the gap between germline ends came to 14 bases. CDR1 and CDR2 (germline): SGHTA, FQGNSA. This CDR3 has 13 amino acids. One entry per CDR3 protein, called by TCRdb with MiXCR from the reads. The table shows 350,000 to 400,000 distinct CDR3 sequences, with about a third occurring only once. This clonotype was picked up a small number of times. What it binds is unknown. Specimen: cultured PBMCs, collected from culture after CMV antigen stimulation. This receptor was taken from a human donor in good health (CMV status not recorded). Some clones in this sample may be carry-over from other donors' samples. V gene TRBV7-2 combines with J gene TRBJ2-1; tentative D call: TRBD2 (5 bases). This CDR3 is CASSTQREFEQFF. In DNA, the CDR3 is TGTGCCAGCAGCACGCAGAGGGAATTTGAGCAGTTCTTC.